This entry lists 22 T cell receptor beta chains sequenced from one sample in a study of T cell changes during pregnancy in multiple sclerosis. The method was immunoSEQ multiplex PCR; TCRdb's version includes in-frame clones alone and lacks a portion of them. The sample yields tens of thousands of clones, almost 95% seen once. Specimen: CD8+ T cells from peripheral blood mononuclear cells, collected in the third trimester of pregnancy. These receptors were obtained from a female donor in good health, enrolled as a control in a pregnancy study.

The chain links TRBV6-5 to TRBJ2-7, with 7 positions matching TRBD1. V trimming: 3 bases; J trimming: 3 bases; junction bases outside the gene matches: 5. Germline V gives CDR1 MNHEY, CDR2 SVGAGI. This CDR3 spans 14 amino acids. The CDR3: CASSYIDRVYEQYF. Written as DNA, the CDR3 is TGTGCCAGCAGTTATATCGACAGGGTCTACGAGCAGTACTTC.

This sequence joins TRBV19 and TRBJ2-7, with 9 bases matching TRBD1. The V segment lost 3 bases and the J segment 6 bases; nucleotides outside the gene matches: 9. This CDR3 comprises 15 residues. Germline assignment: CDR1 LNHDA and CDR2 SQIVND (reference sequence). This chain's CDR3 is CASSIGQGIYGEQYF. CDR3 in DNA: TGTGCCAGTAGTATCGGACAGGGGATATATGGCGAGCAGTACTTC.

The chain links TRBV4-1 to TRBJ1-2; a weak D match, TRBD1 (6 bases). The CDR3 is 14 residues long. The germline CDR1 and CDR2 sequences are MGHRA and YSYEKL. The V and J ends lost 4 bases and 3 bases respectively, with 12 bases between them. CDR3 region: CASSLTGIDYGYTF. The CDR3, as DNA: TGCGCCAGCAGCCTTACAGGGATCGACTATGGCTACACCTTC.

J is TRBJ2-3 and V is TRBV4-1; 10 positions match TRBD2. Unmatched junction bases numbered 7, after V lost 4 bases and J lost 6 bases. Germline V gene sequence: CDR1 MGHRA, CDR2 YSYEKL. This CDR3 contains 15 residues. The CDR3 here is CASSPLAGVMDTQYF. The CDR3 region has the DNA TGCGCCAGCAGCCCTCTAGCGGGGGTTATGGATACGCAGTATTTT.

The chain is built from TRBV9 and TRBJ2-1; 11 nucleotides match TRBD2. V dropped 2 bases and J dropped 4; count of bases not matched to a gene: 5. The CDR3 covers 16 residues. Germline assignment: CDR1 SGDLS and CDR2 YYNGEE. DNA for the CDR3: TGTGCCAGCAGCGTTGGTAGCGGGGGGGCTTACAATGAGCAGTTCTTC. Translated, it gives CASSVGSGGAYNEQFF.

The V call is TRBV27, the J call TRBJ2-2, with D unclear. The CDR3 is made up of 14 amino acids. Trimming took 2 bases from V and 4 from J, leaving 8 bases between them. The germline V gene encodes CDR1 MNHEY and CDR2 SMNVEV (reference sequence). The CDR3 DNA sequence: TGTGCCAGCAGTTTAGGGCAGACCACCGGGGAGCTGTTTTTT. This encodes CASSLGQTTGELFF.

The chain uses TRBV30 and TRBJ1-1; 7 bases map to TRBD1. CDR3 size: 16 residues. Trimming cost V 2 bases and J 0 bases; bases outside gene matches: 9. The germline CDR1 and CDR2 sequences are GTSNPN and SVGIG (reference sequence). The CDR3 spells CAWSNDRVQMNTEAFF. The CDR3 region has the DNA TGTGCCTGGAGTAACGACAGGGTACAAATGAACACTGAAGCTTTCTTT.

The chain combines TRBV27 with TRBJ2-7; D unclear. Germline V lookup: CDR1 MNHEY, CDR2 SMNVEV (reference sequence). The CDR3 totals 12 residues. V gave up 7 bases and J gave up 3 bases, with 10 bases separating them. In DNA form, the CDR3 reads TGTGCCAGCACTGATGGCGGCTACGAGCAGTACTTC. Protein sequence: CASTDGGYEQYF.

The rearrangement uses TRBV4-2 and TRBJ2-7; 11 bases match TRBD2. This CDR3 has 15 amino acids. The germline gives CDR1 LGHNA, CDR2 YNFKEQ. V trimming: 1 base; J trimming: 1 base; junction bases outside the gene matches: 0. CDR3 DNA sequence: TGTGCCAGCAGCCAAGGACTAGCGGGGTCCTACGAGCAGTACTTC. This codes for CASSQGLAGSYEQYF.

This clone was counted a single time. V is TRBV6-5 and J is TRBJ1-1; the D is unclear. Looked up from germline, CDR1 is MNHEY and CDR2 is SVGAGI. V was clipped by 0 bases and J by 7 bases, with 15 bases between them. CDR3 length: 15 amino acids. The CDR3 reads CASSYSAAAALEAFF. The CDR3 bases are TGTGCCAGCAGTTACTCGGCGGCGGCAGCCCTTGAAGCTTTCTTT.

The chain combines TRBV27 with TRBJ2-7; TRBD1 might be the D (6 bases). Germline assignment: CDR1 MNHEY and CDR2 SMNVEV (reference sequence). V lost 3 bases and J 0 bases, leaving 9 bases between the germline ends. This CDR3 comprises 14 residues. CDR3 region: CASSLDSTSYEQYF. The CDR3 DNA reads TGTGCCAGCAGTTTGGACAGTACCTCCTACGAGCAGTACTTC.

The rearrangement joins TRBV11-2 to TRBJ2-3; a possible D gene is TRBD1 (6 bases). CDR1 SGHAT and CDR2 FQNNGV come from the germline V gene. The CDR3 has 12 residues. V gave up 5 bases and J gave up 3 bases, with 6 bases separating them. CDR3: CASSQGTDTQYF. The CDR3 region has the DNA TGTGCCAGCAGCCAGGGGACAGATACGCAGTATTTT.

This chain uses TRBV18 with TRBJ2-1, with a tentative D call TRBD1 (5 bases). This CDR3 is built from 13 residues. Germline lookup yields CDR1 KGHSH and CDR2 LQKENI. V was cut by 1 base and J by 7 bases, with 8 bases left in between. CDR3 sequence (DNA): TGTGCCAGCTCACCACTGACAGAAAATGAGCAGTTCTTC. Its protein is CASSPLTENEQFF.

This clone has just a few counts. The V call is TRBV6-5, the J call TRBJ1-4; D possibly corresponds to TRBD1 (6 bases). V shed 5 bases and J shed 11 bases, with 12 bases lying between them. The germline CDR1 and CDR2 sequences are MNHEY and SVGAGI. The length of the CDR3 is 12 residues. The CDR3 spells CASSLGGGKLFF. CDR3 coding DNA: TGTGCCAGCAGTCTTGGGGGCGGGAAACTGTTTTTT.

The chain uses TRBV7-9 and TRBJ2-1; TRBD2 aligns across 8 bases. Germline assignment: CDR1 SEHNR and CDR2 FQNEAQ (reference sequence). V lost 4 bases and J lost 2; bases outside the gene matches: 7. This CDR3 has 16 residues. The CDR3 bases are TGTGCCAGCAGCTCTAGCGGGCCCCTGACCTACAATGAGCAGTTCTTC. Residues: CASSSSGPLTYNEQFF. The full variable domain, rest sourced from reference TRBV7-9 and TRBJ2-1, is DTGVSQNPRHKITKRGQNVTFRCDPISEHNRLYWYRQTLGQGPEFLTYFQNEAQLEKSRLLSDRFSAERPKGSFSTLEIQRTEQGDSAMYLCASSSSGPLTYNEQFFGPGTRLTVL.

The chain recombines TRBV5-1 with TRBJ2-2, with D possibly TRBD2 on 7 matching bases. Germline V CDR1 and CDR2: SGHRS, YFSETQ. V lost 2 bases to trimming and J lost 4 bases, with 12 bases between them. The CDR3 spans 15 residues. This CDR3 is CASSFWEGVTGELFF. In DNA form, the CDR3 reads TGCGCCAGCAGCTTTTGGGAGGGGGTCACCGGGGAGCTGTTTTTT. Supplemented by reference TRBV5-1 and TRBJ2-2, the full variable domain reads KAGVTQTPRYLIKTRGQQVTLSCSPISGHRSVSWYQQTPGQGLQFLFEYFSETQRNKGNFPGRFSGRQFSNSRSEMNVSTLELGDSALYLCASSFWEGVTGELFFGEGSRLTVL.

The chain couples TRBV4-1 to TRBJ1-5; TRBD1 is a possible D gene (6 bases). V was shortened by 0 bases and J by 7 bases, with 13 bases between the two germline ends. Germline CDR1 MGHRA, CDR2 YSYEKL. The CDR3 has 15 residues. The CDR3 coding sequence is TGCGCCAGCAGCCAAGAAGGGGGACCGAGCCAGCCCCAGCATTTT. Encoded protein: CASSQEGGPSQPQHF.

This clone was counted only a few times. This chain connects TRBV9 to TRBJ1-4; D might be TRBD1 (6 bases). Germline-derived CDR1 and CDR2 are SGDLS and YYNGEE. This CDR3 is 16 amino acids long. V was clipped by 3 bases and J by 7 bases, with 19 bases between them. The CDR3 coding sequence is TGTGCCAGCAGCGGTCGGACAGTTTCAGCGAGTGAAAAACTGTTTTTT. This gives the protein CASSGRTVSASEKLFF.

The genes are TRBV9 and TRBJ2-1; possibly TRBD2 for D (5 bases). This CDR3 has 15 residues. Trimming removed 0 bases from V and 4 bases from J, with 11 bases in between. Germline V gene data show CDR1 as SGDLS and CDR2 as YYNGEE. The CDR3 loop is CASSVGRADYNEQFF. CDR3 in DNA: TGTGCCAGCAGCGTAGGGCGGGCCGATTACAATGAGCAGTTCTTC.

The chain has TRBV4-2 and TRBJ1-4, with D hard to call. V gave up 0 bases and J gave up 3 bases, with 8 bases separating them. This CDR3 region has 15 residues. Germline CDR1 reads LGHNA; CDR2 reads YNFKEQ. The CDR3 DNA reads as TGTGCCAGCAGCCAAGATGGTCAGTCTAATGAAAAACTGTTTTTT. Its translation: CASSQDGQSNEKLFF.

This chain joins TRBV7-9 and TRBJ2-7; D is possibly TRBD2 (6 bases). Deletions cut 5 bases from V and 3 bases from J, with 11 bases between. Germline CDR1 SEHNR, CDR2 FQNEAQ (reference sequence). There are 13 residues in the CDR3. DNA for the CDR3: TGTGCCAGCAGCGGCGGGACCCACTACGAGCAGTACTTC. Protein sequence: CASSGGTHYEQYF. The complete variable domain, with remaining parts taken from reference TRBV7-9 and TRBJ2-7, reads DTGVSQNPRHKITKRGQNVTFRCDPISEHNRLYWYRQTLGQGPEFLTYFQNEAQLEKSRLLSDRFSAERPKGSFSTLEIQRTEQGDSAMYLCASSGGTHYEQYFGPGTRLTVT.

The chain is built from TRBV4-3 and TRBJ1-3, with 9 bases fitting TRBD1. The CDR3 loop spans 18 amino acids. Looked up from germline, CDR1 is LGHNA and CDR2 is YSLEER. Unmatched junction bases numbered 11, after V lost 3 bases and J lost 2 bases. The CDR3 DNA is TGCGCCAGCAGCCAGTTACATCCGGGGACAGGGACTGGAAACACCATATATTTT. Amino acid sequence: CASSQLHPGTGTGNTIYF.